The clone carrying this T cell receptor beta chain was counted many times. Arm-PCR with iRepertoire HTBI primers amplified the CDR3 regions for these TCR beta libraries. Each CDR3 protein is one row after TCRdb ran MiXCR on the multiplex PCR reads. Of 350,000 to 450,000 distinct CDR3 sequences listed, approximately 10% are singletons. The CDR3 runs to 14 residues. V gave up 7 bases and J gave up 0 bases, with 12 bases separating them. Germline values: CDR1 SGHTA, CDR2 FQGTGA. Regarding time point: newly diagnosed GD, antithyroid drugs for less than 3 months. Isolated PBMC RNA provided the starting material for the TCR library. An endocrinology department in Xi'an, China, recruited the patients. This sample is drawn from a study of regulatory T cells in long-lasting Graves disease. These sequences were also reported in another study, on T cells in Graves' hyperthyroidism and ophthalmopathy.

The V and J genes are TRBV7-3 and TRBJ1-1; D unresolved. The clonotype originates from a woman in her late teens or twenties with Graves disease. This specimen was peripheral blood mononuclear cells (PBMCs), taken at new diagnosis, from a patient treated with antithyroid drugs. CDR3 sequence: CASKEGTMNTEAFF. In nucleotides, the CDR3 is TGTGCCAGCAAAGAGGGTACTATGAACACTGAAGCTTTCTTT.